These 23 T cell receptor beta chains originate from one sample sequenced in a study of T cells in localized non-small cell lung cancer. Clones were read by immunoSEQ multiplex PCR, and TCRdb kept only the in-frame ones, dropping some. This table has over 15,000 clones, about 89% appearing once. The sample here was peripheral blood mononuclear cells, taken before any cancer treatment. These receptors were collected from a male donor at least 60 years old with stage II lung adenocarcinoma.

The gene calls are TRBV6-5 and TRBJ1-1, with TRBD1 matching over 11 bases. CDR1 and CDR2 (germline): MNHEY, SVGAGI. The length of the CDR3 is 15 residues. J lost 11 bases, V lost 5 bases, and 13 bases had no gene match. CDR3 bases: TGTGCCAGCAGTCGCGGACAGGGGGCTCAACAGAGGGCTTTCTTT. This sequence encodes CASSRGQGAQQRAFF.

The V call is TRBV5-1, the J call TRBJ2-1, with D perhaps matching TRBD1 (5 bases). The CDR3 length is 12 residues. The V gene lost 1 base and the J gene lost 10 bases, with 9 bases spanning the gap. Germline V gene sequence: CDR1 SGHRS, CDR2 YFSETQ. CDR3 residues: CASSLQGLEQFF. The DNA for the CDR3 is TGCGCCAGCAGCTTGCAGGGCTTAGAGCAGTTCTTC.

This chain links TRBV29-1 with TRBJ1-2; D gene ambiguous. There are 14 residues in the CDR3. V lost 1 base and J 4 bases, leaving 13 bases between the germline ends. Germline assignment: CDR1 SQVTM and CDR2 ANQGSEA. The CDR3 reads CSVEAPGSPYGYTF. The CDR3 DNA is TGCAGCGTTGAAGCCCCGGGCAGCCCCTATGGCTACACCTTC. Drawing the rest from reference TRBV29-1 and TRBJ1-2, the complete variable domain is SAVISQKPSRDICQRGTSLTIQCQVDSQVTMMFWYRQQPGQSLTLIATANQGSEATYESGFVIDKFPISRPNLTFSTLTVSNMSPEDSSIYLCSVEAPGSPYGYTFGSGTRLTVV.

This chain joins TRBV11-2 and TRBJ2-5; no clear D. The germline V and J ends were trimmed by 0 bases and 5 bases, with 13 bases remaining between them. Germline assignment: CDR1 SGHAT and CDR2 FQNNGV. This CDR3 has 15 amino acids. The CDR3 DNA reads as TGTGCCAGCAGCTTAGATGGACCGTCTCGGGAGACCCAGTACTTC. Translating it yields CASSLDGPSRETQYF.

Concerning this clone: The identical CDR3 is also encoded by other nucleotide sequences in the sample. The rearrangement joins TRBV5-6 to TRBJ1-1; D may be TRBD1 (5 bases). Germline V gene data show CDR1 as SGHDT and CDR2 as YYEEEE. The CDR3 covers 12 residues. V lost 1 base to trimming and J lost 5 bases, with 6 bases between them. The CDR3 protein is CASSLRGTEAFF. In DNA form, the CDR3 reads TGTGCCAGCAGCTTGCGGGGGACTGAAGCTTTCTTT. Based on the CDR3 plus reference TRBV5-6 and TRBJ1-1, the full variable domain is DAGVTQSPTHLIKTRGQQVTLRCSPKSGHDTVSWYQQALGQGPQFIFQYYEEEERQRGNFPDRFSGHQFPNYSSELNVNALLLGDSALYLCASSLRGTEAFFGQGTRLTVV.

The chain is built from TRBV28 and TRBJ2-1; possible D gene TRBD2, 6 bases. Deletions cut 4 bases from V and 2 bases from J, with 15 bases between. The CDR3 is 16 amino acids. Germline loops: CDR1 MDHEN, CDR2 SYDVKM. The CDR3 protein is CASSSSSGRPYNEQFF. CDR3 coding DNA: TGTGCCAGCAGTTCGAGTAGCGGTAGGCCCTACAATGAGCAGTTCTTC.

V usage is TRBV5-1 and J usage is TRBJ2-7, with a possible D match to TRBD1 (5 bases). Deletions cut 1 base from V and 7 bases from J, with 18 bases between. The CDR3 sequence is 15 residues long. Looked up from germline, CDR1 is SGHRS and CDR2 is YFSETQ. DNA of the CDR3: TGCGCCAGCAGCTTGTATAGCCAAGCCCAGGGTGAGCAGTACTTC. It is translated as CASSLYSQAQGEQYF.

The chain carries TRBV5-1 and TRBJ2-3; D is ambiguous. Trimming took off 0 bases at V and 1 base at J, with 9 bases between the two ends. Germline V gene lookup returns CDR1 SGHRS and CDR2 YFSETQ. This CDR3 comprises 15 residues. The CDR3 DNA is TGCGCCAGCAGCTTGGGAGGCCACGGCACAGATACGCAGTATTTT. Its protein is CASSLGGHGTDTQYF. Drawing the rest from reference TRBV5-1 and TRBJ2-3, the complete variable domain is KAGVTQTPRYLIKTRGQQVTLSCSPISGHRSVSWYQQTPGQGLQFLFEYFSETQRNKGNFPGRFSGRQFSNSRSEMNVSTLELGDSALYLCASSLGGHGTDTQYFGPGTRLTVL.

This chain joins TRBV5-1 and TRBJ2-7, with D maybe TRBD2 (6 bases). Germline-derived CDR1 and CDR2 are SGHRS and YFSETQ. This CDR3 region has 12 residues. Between the trimmed V and J ends, which lost 4 bases and 7 bases, there was a span of 12 bases. The CDR3 here is CASSVGLREQYF. CDR3 in DNA: TGCGCCAGCAGCGTGGGACTGAGGGAGCAGTACTTC.

The chain combines TRBV21-1 with TRBJ2-7; the listed D gene, TRBD2, was not tested against the DNA. TRBV21-1 is flagged as a pseudogene. This CDR3 comprises 13 residues. CDR3 amino acids: CASSTGVPYEQYF. As DNA, the CDR3 is TGTGCCAGCAGCACGGGGGTCCCCTACGAGCAGTACTTC.

V gene TRBV25-1 combines with J gene TRBJ1-1, with 7 positions matching TRBD1. Germline V lookup: CDR1 MGHDK, CDR2 SYGVNS. J was trimmed by 1 base and V by 6 bases; bases with no gene match: 5. This CDR3 has 14 amino acids. As DNA, the CDR3 is TGTGCCAGCAGGAGGGAGGGGGCGAACACTGAAGCTTTCTTT. It encodes CASRREGANTEAFF.

Notes on this clone: Other nucleotide sequences in the sample specify the same CDR3. V gene TRBV28 combines with J gene TRBJ2-7; D gene unclear. V was trimmed by 5 bases and J by 2 bases, leaving 4 bases between them. CDR3 size: 11 residues. Per the germline V gene, CDR1 is MDHEN and CDR2 is SYDVKM. CDR3 in DNA: TGTGCCAGCAGTCACACCTACGAGCAGTACTTC. Its translation is CASSHTYEQYF.

The chain combines TRBV2 with TRBJ1-1; 8 positions match TRBD1. Germline lookup yields CDR1 SNHLY and CDR2 FYNNEI. The CDR3 extends over 16 amino acids. After removal of 7 bases from V and 3 bases from J, the junction contained 13 bases not matched to a gene. As DNA, the CDR3 is TGTGCCAGCACCGAGACAGGGGTTGGACTAGACACTGAAGCTTTCTTT. Translating gives CASTETGVGLDTEAFF.

The chain carries TRBV9 and TRBJ2-1; 11 bases line up with TRBD2. Losses at the gene ends were 4 bases for V and 6 bases for J; bases not matched to a gene: 9. CDR3 size: 16 residues. CDR1 and CDR2 from the germline V gene are SGDLS and YYNGEE. CDR3 sequence: CASSPQLAGAGNEQFF. The CDR3 DNA sequence: TGTGCCAGCAGCCCCCAACTAGCGGGAGCTGGCAATGAGCAGTTCTTC. Full variable domain (missing parts from reference TRBV9 and TRBJ2-1): DSGVTQTPKHLITATGQRVTLRCSPRSGDLSVYWYQQSLDQGLQFLIQYYNGEERAKGNILERFSAQQFPDLHSELNLSSLELGDSALYFCASSPQLAGAGNEQFFGPGTRLTVL.

The V call is TRBV27, the J call TRBJ2-7; TRBD2 matches 7 bases. This CDR3 region has 16 residues. In germline, CDR1 is MNHEY, CDR2 SMNVEV (reference sequence). Trimming took 6 bases from V and 4 from J; bases not matched to a gene: 15. CDR3 residues: CASSTFASGGGYEQYF. CDR3 nucleotides: TGTGCCAGCAGCACATTTGCTAGCGGAGGCGGATACGAGCAGTACTTC.

This sequence joins TRBV10-3 and TRBJ2-5; D ambiguous. The CDR3 is made up of 12 amino acids. Trimming shortened V by 5 bases and J by 1 base, and 5 bases separated the two germline ends. CDR1 and CDR2 from the germline V gene are ENHRY and SYGVKD. The CDR3 region has the DNA TGTGCCATCAGTCTAACCCAAGAGACCCAGTACTTC. Its translation: CAISLTQETQYF.

V is TRBV19 and J is TRBJ2-4; D is perhaps TRBD1 (5 bases). Germline V gene lookup returns CDR1 LNHDA and CDR2 SQIVND (reference sequence). The CDR3 is 18 residues long. Trimming took off 8 bases at V and 1 base at J, with 24 bases between the two ends. The CDR3: CASADIHGVVRAKNIQYF. Here the CDR3 DNA reads TGTGCCAGTGCGGACATTCATGGAGTTGTGCGGGCCAAAAACATTCAGTACTTC.

The chain employs TRBV27 and TRBJ2-1; maybe TRBD1 (6 bases). The germline CDR1 and CDR2 sequences are MNHEY and SMNVEV (reference sequence). V was shortened by 4 bases and J by 7 bases, with 11 bases between the two germline ends. The CDR3 has 13 residues. The CDR3 DNA reads as TGTGCCAGCAGTTACCGGGACATGAATGAGCAGTTCTTC. It specifies CASSYRDMNEQFF.

The V and J genes are TRBV28 and TRBJ2-1; 16 nucleotides agree with TRBD2. The junction had 14 bases not matched to a gene; V was cut back by 7 bases and J by 5 bases. CDR1 MDHEN and CDR2 SYDVKM come from the germline V gene. The CDR3 totals 19 residues. Here the CDR3 reads CASTPGTGLAGGAHNEQFF. The CDR3 nucleotides read TGTGCCAGCACCCCTGGGACGGGACTAGCGGGAGGGGCCCACAATGAGCAGTTCTTC. Variable domain in full (rest from reference TRBV28 and TRBJ2-1): DVKVTQSSRYLVKRTGEKVFLECVQDMDHENMFWYRQDPGLGLRLIYFSYDVKMKEKGDIPEGYSVSREKKERFSLILESASTNQTSMYLCASTPGTGLAGGAHNEQFFGPGTRLTVL.

The chain is built from TRBV30 and TRBJ1-2; the D is unclear. Germline loops: CDR1 GTSNPN, CDR2 SVGIG (reference sequence). V lost 0 bases, J lost 5 bases, and 19 bases lay in between. The CDR3 loop spans 16 amino acids. In DNA, the CDR3 is TGTGCCTGGAGTGTCTCCCGGGCCTCCACGACGTATGGCTACACCTTC. It yields the protein CAWSVSRASTTYGYTF.

The chain carries TRBV23-1 and TRBJ2-4; D is possibly TRBD1 or TRBD2 (6 bases each). TRBV23-1 is recorded as an ORF, its role being uncertain. V lost 4 bases and J 8 bases, leaving 21 bases between the germline ends. The length of the CDR3 is 16 residues. CDR3 sequence (DNA): TGCGCCAGCAGTCCTCCCCGGGGGCGCCCCGGAGACATTCAGTACTTC. Translation: CASSPPRGRPGDIQYF.

The chain combines TRBV9 with TRBJ1-1, with no clear D. The V gene's germline CDR1 is SGDLS and CDR2 YYNGEE. With 2 bases removed from V and 1 base from J, the gap between germline ends came to 6 bases. CDR3 length: 13 amino acids. CDR3 region: CASSVHENTEAFF. CDR3 nucleotides: TGTGCCAGCAGCGTCCACGAGAACACTGAAGCTTTCTTT.

The V gene is TRBV5-6, the J gene TRBJ2-7; maybe TRBD2 (7 bases). The CDR3 is 15 amino acids. Looked up from germline, CDR1 is SGHDT and CDR2 is YYEEEE. With 0 bases removed from V and 6 bases from J, the gap between germline ends came to 16 bases. The CDR3 sequence is CASSLEGGAGAEQYF. The DNA for the CDR3 is TGTGCCAGCAGCTTGGAGGGGGGGGCGGGCGCCGAGCAGTACTTC.